Listed below are T cell receptor beta chains from one sample, sequenced in a study of T cell responses to AZD1222 COVID-19 vaccine. Using immunoSEQ multiplex PCR, the repertoire was profiled, and TCRdb retains in-frame clones only, with some absent. Seen here are some 150,000 clones, approximately 90% observed once, and the top ten hold just under 7%. The sequenced sample was peripheral blood, obtained after recovery from COVID-19. Receptors originate from an adult who had recovered from COVID-19. The CDR3 runs from the conserved cysteine through the conserved F or W. Each record gives: CDR3 protein, J gene, clone size, V gene. Some rows mark clone size as missing; the rest say once, few, many or name a class of expanded clone.

CASSQQGERPYEQYF TRBJ2-7 - TRBV5-5
CASSIASSRSTDTQYF TRBJ2-3 - TRBV19
CASGSLGGLSGYTF TRBJ1-2 - TRBV6-5
CSTLPLGVQQFF TRBJ2-1 - TRBV29-1
CASWGRGYGYTF TRBJ1-2 - TRBV28
CASSLGGAVTEAFF TRBJ1-1 few TRBV5-1
CASSRSVRGAYNEQFF TRBJ2-1 - TRBV5-1
CASSLLIQGTINEQFF TRBJ2-1 - TRBV13
CASSANGLNTEAFF TRBJ1-1 - TRBV9
CATSFGGSYEQYF TRBJ2-7 - TRBV15
CASSLTHGQLSSGNTIYF TRBJ1-3 - TRBV7-2
CASSPSGAPYEQFF TRBJ2-1 medium-sized TRBV9
CASSLDRVSPLHF TRBJ1-6 - TRBV28
CASSYGTNQPQHF TRBJ1-5 - TRBV5-1
CAIRSRDTEAFF TRBJ1-1 - TRBV10-3
CASSLGSSPPIYEQYF TRBJ2-7 - TRBV7-8
CASSFGTGAYGYTF TRBJ1-2 - TRBV6-6
CASSFVSGRGRTGELFF TRBJ2-2 once TRBV9
CASSPPDGLGWLGNTIYF TRBJ1-3 - TRBV18
CASSPLGSYEQYF TRBJ2-7 - TRBV12-3/TRBV12-4
CASSYVQGAGSPLHF TRBJ1-6 - TRBV6-5
CASSLAGGYNSPLHF TRBJ1-6 - TRBV7-2
CASSLDGGGQETQYF TRBJ2-5 - TRBV28
CASSSPSGGFSDTQYF TRBJ2-3 - TRBV7-2
CASSSRPQRDFSSYEQYF TRBJ2-7 - TRBV9
CASSESGNQPQHF TRBJ1-5 - TRBV10-1
CASSPTGGVRDTQYF TRBJ2-3 - TRBV5-1
CAISESNRVGYGYTF TRBJ1-2 - TRBV10-3
CASSPGGISEKLFF TRBJ1-4 - TRBV5-6
CSARSDGYTF TRBJ1-2 - TRBV20-1
CSVEDQTLYGYTF TRBJ1-2 - TRBV29-1
CATSRATDRGKAFF TRBJ1-1 - TRBV15
CASSLGSYEQYF TRBJ2-7 - TRBV11-3
CASSFGASGGTGELFF TRBJ2-2 - TRBV11-2
CASSSETSGGGTQYF TRBJ2-3 - TRBV5-4
CASSKGEGGVCTDTQYF TRBJ2-3 - TRBV21-1
CASSARTGRGGYTF TRBJ1-2 - TRBV7-9
CASSPEPGTEAFF TRBJ1-1 - TRBV5-6
CASRLGLLSGSSYNEQFF TRBJ2-1 - TRBV28
CASTRGGAGANVLTF TRBJ2-6 - TRBV19
CASSMNRGETQYF TRBJ2-5 - TRBV19
CATSDSGTSGMNEQFF TRBJ2-1 few TRBV24-1
CASSRGRAFTGELFF TRBJ2-2 - TRBV14
CASSSPTGGYTEAFF TRBJ1-1 - TRBV11-2
CASSPVGGGGANVLTF TRBJ2-6 - TRBV19
CASSWGPGELFF TRBJ2-2 once TRBV5-5
CSARAYEKLFF TRBJ1-4 - TRBV20-1
CASSPRGVTNEKLFF TRBJ1-4 - TRBV18
CASSSTGADTIYF TRBJ1-3 - TRBV7-9
CASSPKLRDTNEKLFF TRBJ1-4 - TRBV7-9
CASSLGLAGDPLAKNIQYF TRBJ2-4 once TRBV3-1/TRBV3-2
CASSRQDLETQYF TRBJ2-5 - TRBV19
CASSPWTGGWTEAFF TRBJ1-1 - TRBV18
CASSPVGGTEAFF TRBJ1-1 - TRBV12-3/TRBV12-4